Listed below are T cell receptor beta chains from one sample, sequenced in a study of T cell responses to AZD1222 COVID-19 vaccine. Measured with immunoSEQ multiplex PCR; TCRdb has only the in-frame clones, and not every one. The table has tens of thousands of clones, roughly 90% seen once. Source: peripheral blood, taken 28 days after the second AZD1222 dose. These receptors all come from an adult who received the AZD1222 COVID-19 vaccine. The CDR3 runs from the conserved cysteine through the conserved F or W. The D gene is left open where the match is weak. The size of a clone is reported for some rows only, either as once, few or many, or as a class for expanded clones.

clone_size j_call d_call v_call cdr3_aa cdr3_nt
NA TRBJ1-5 NA TRBV9 CASSPGGGSNQPQHF TGTGCCAGCAGCCCGGGCGGGGGAAGCAATCAGCCCCAGCATTTT
NA TRBJ2-5 NA TRBV5-4 CASSLGAGYQETQYF TGTGCCAGCAGCTTGGGGGCCGGGTACCAAGAGACCCAGTACTTC
NA TRBJ2-5 TRBD1 TRBV28 CASSLWDRGQETQYF TGTGCCAGCAGTTTGTGGGACAGGGGGCAGGAGACCCAGTACTTC
few TRBJ2-7 NA TRBV11-3 CASDPTGGGYEQYF TGTGCCAGCGATCCAACGGGGGGCGGCTACGAGCAGTACTTC
NA TRBJ1-2 TRBD1 TRBV7-2 CASSLNSGQGLYGYTF TGTGCCAGCAGCTTAAATTCGGGACAGGGGCTCTACGGCTACACCTTC
NA TRBJ2-1 TRBD2 TRBV6-1 CASSEASSGAYNEQFF TGTGCCAGCAGTGAAGCGTCTAGCGGGGCTTACAATGAGCAGTTCTTC
NA TRBJ2-3 TRBD2 TRBV28 CASSYLAGSDTQYF TGTGCCAGCAGCTATCTAGCGGGTTCAGATACGCAGTATTTT
NA TRBJ1-6 NA TRBV3-1/TRBV3-2 CASRQTQAPGPLHF TGTGCCAGCAGGCAAACACAGGCACCCGGGCCCCTCCACTTT
NA TRBJ2-7 NA TRBV11-2 CASGLQTGEAYEQYF TGTGCCAGCGGCTTACAAACGGGAGAAGCCTACGAGCAGTACTTC
NA TRBJ1-1 NA TRBV6-1 CASSEILVTEAFF TGTGCCAGCAGTGAAATTCTGGTAACTGAAGCTTTCTTT
NA TRBJ1-5 NA TRBV12-3/TRBV12-4 CASSLANQPQHF TGTGCCAGCAGTTTGGCCAATCAGCCCCAGCATTTT
NA TRBJ2-5 TRBD2 TRBV6-1 CASSERSGGFGETQYF TGTGCCAGCAGTGAAAGGAGCGGGGGCTTCGGGGAGACCCAGTACTTC